These 29 T cell receptor beta chains came from one sample sequenced in a study of Ad26.COV2.S vaccination and SARS-CoV-2 variants. The assay was immunoSEQ multiplex PCR, and TCRdb's table has in-frame clones only and misses some. This table holds approximately 340,000 clones, 92% found once. The material sequenced was peripheral blood, taken after recovery from COVID-19. The receptors shown here come from a human donor who had recovered from COVID-19.

The rearrangement uses TRBV10-2 and TRBJ2-5; D is unclear. From germline, CDR1 is WSHSY and CDR2 SAAADI. Trimming stripped 1 base from V and 5 bases from J, with 8 bases between. The CDR3 spans 13 residues. CDR3: CASSEWSTETQYF. The DNA of the CDR3 is TGCGCCAGCAGTGAGTGGTCAACGGAGACCCAGTACTTC.

The chain employs TRBV19 and TRBJ1-1; D unresolved. V lost 6 bases and J lost 1, with 9 bases in between. The CDR3 has 13 residues. Germline V lookup: CDR1 LNHDA, CDR2 SQIVND (reference sequence). Here the CDR3 DNA reads TGTGCCAGTAGAATCTTTTCGAACACTGAAGCTTTCTTT. It yields the protein CASRIFSNTEAFF.

The rearrangement links TRBV18 to TRBJ2-7; D is uncertain. The CDR3 loop spans 15 amino acids. The germline V and J ends were trimmed by 3 bases and 0 bases, with 12 bases remaining between them. Germline values: CDR1 KGHSH, CDR2 LQKENI. CDR3 coding DNA: TGTGCCAGCTCACCGGCATACTTGAGCTCCTACGAGCAGTACTTC. This gives the protein CASSPAYLSSYEQYF.

Concerning this clone itself: One end of the junction is discordant with germline, which a read error may explain. The chain combines TRBV10-3 with TRBJ1-1; D might be TRBD1 (5 bases). CDR1 is ENHRY and CDR2 is SYGVKD in the germline V gene. The length of the CDR3 is 13 residues. The CDR3 loop is CAISVAGNAEAFF. The CDR3, as DNA: TGTGCCATCTCGGTGGCAGGGAACGCTGAAGCTTTCTTT.

This chain links TRBV13 with TRBJ1-1, with 9 bases lining up with TRBD1. The CDR3 length is 15 residues. The V segment lost 0 bases and the J segment 4 bases; nucleotides outside the gene matches: 3. Germline CDR1 and CDR2: PRHDT and FYEKMQ (reference sequence). CDR3 loop: CASSLGTGGSTEAFF. The CDR3 nucleotides are TGTGCCAGCAGCTTAGGGACAGGGGGAAGCACTGAAGCTTTCTTT. Variable domain in full (rest from reference TRBV13 and TRBJ1-1): AAGVIQSPRHLIKEKRETATLKCYPIPRHDTVYWYQQGPGQDPQFLISFYEKMQSDKGSIPDRFSAQQFSDYHSELNMSSLELGDSALYFCASSLGTGGSTEAFFGQGTRLTVV.

The CDR3 sequence: CASSQMVAGQETQYF. The CDR3 region has the DNA TGTGCCAGCAGCCAAATGGTAGCGGGACAAGAGACCCAGTACTTC. V gene TRBV3-1 (or the pseudogene TRBV3-2) combines with J gene TRBJ2-5; 8 nucleotides agree with TRBD2. Germline values: CDR1 LGHDT, CDR2 YNNKEL (reference sequence). The CDR3 extends over 15 amino acids. V trimming: 2 bases; J trimming: 2 bases; junction bases outside the gene matches: 4.

The chain couples TRBV6-5 to TRBJ2-7; D is unresolved. Per germline, CDR1 MNHEY and CDR2 SVGAGI. This CDR3 region has 11 residues. The ends were cut back, 6 bases at V and 5 bases at J, with 8 bases in the middle. DNA of the CDR3: TGTGCCAGCAGGGTTACCAACGAGCAGTACTTC. Translating it yields CASRVTNEQYF.

This clone has just one count. The gene calls are TRBV19 and TRBJ1-1; 9 nucleotides align to TRBD1. With V trimmed by 11 bases and J by 5 bases, 6 bases remained unmatched. The germline V gene encodes CDR1 LNHDA and CDR2 SQIVND (reference sequence). This CDR3 has 12 residues. The CDR3 loop is CAAGTGRTEAFF. In DNA form, the CDR3 reads TGTGCCGCCGGGACAGGGCGGACTGAAGCTTTCTTT.

V gene TRBV19 combines with J gene TRBJ2-3, with 11 bases matching TRBD2. Looked up from germline, CDR1 is LNHDA and CDR2 is SQIVND (reference sequence). CDR3 length: 13 residues. The ends lost 6 bases at V and 11 bases at J; junction bases unmatched: 7. Written as DNA, the CDR3 is TGTGCCAGTAGCCCCGGACTAGCGGGTCGGCAGTATTTT. It yields the protein CASSPGLAGRQYF.

The genes are TRBV5-4 and TRBJ2-5, with 8 bases aligning to TRBD1. V was clipped by 5 bases and J by 4 bases; unmatched bases: 7. Looked up from germline, CDR1 is SGHNT and CDR2 is YYREEE (reference sequence). This CDR3 contains 14 residues. The CDR3: CASSSPGGGETQYF. The CDR3 DNA reads as TGTGCCAGCAGTTCCCCAGGGGGCGGAGAGACCCAGTACTTC. The full variable domain, completed using reference TRBV5-4 and TRBJ2-5, is ETGVTQSPTHLIKTRGQQVTLRCSSQSGHNTVSWYQQALGQGPQFIFQYYREEENGRGNFPPRFSGLQFPNYSSELNVNALELDDSALYLCASSSPGGGETQYFGPGTRLLVL.

J is TRBJ1-4 and V is TRBV5-1, with D hard to call. Germline V gene sequence: CDR1 SGHRS, CDR2 YFSETQ. This CDR3 contains 15 residues. Trimming pared 1 base from V and 3 bases from J, leaving 10 bases between. CDR3 amino acids: CASSLMGIANEKLFF. CDR3 bases: TGCGCCAGCAGCTTGATGGGGATCGCTAATGAAAAACTGTTTTTT.

Comment on this clone: The same CDR3 is also encoded by other DNA sequences in this sample. The chain joins TRBV19 to TRBJ2-3, with D tentatively TRBD1 or TRBD2 (5 bases each). V lost 9 bases to trimming and J lost 4 bases, with 17 bases between them. In germline, CDR1 is LNHDA, CDR2 SQIVND (reference sequence). This CDR3 spans 14 amino acids. As DNA, the CDR3 is TGTGCCAGCAGCGAGGGGCTCTCCTCAGATACGCAGTATTTT. As protein: CASSEGLSSDTQYF.

The rearrangement joins TRBV5-1 to TRBJ1-5; no clear D. The CDR3 contains 13 residues. CDR1 is SGHRS, CDR2 YFSETQ, per germline. V lost 0 bases and J lost 4, with 5 bases in between. The CDR3 loop reads CASSLAVNQPQHF. The CDR3 DNA reads as TGCGCCAGCAGCTTGGCGGTGAATCAGCCCCAGCATTTT.

The chain joins TRBV6-2 or TRBV6-3 to TRBJ1-3; no clear D. Germline lookup yields CDR1 MNHEY and CDR2 SVGEGT. Trimming pared 0 bases from V and 0 bases from J, leaving 15 bases between. This CDR3 is 18 amino acids long. The chain's CDR3 is CASSYSRELLASGNTIYF. DNA for the CDR3: TGTGCCAGCAGTTACTCGAGGGAGTTGTTAGCCTCTGGAAACACCATATATTTT.

V and J are TRBV14 and TRBJ2-7; possibly TRBD1 for D (6 bases). V lost 1 base and J lost 6, with 10 bases in between. The CDR3 contains 13 residues. Germline CDR1 SGHDN, CDR2 FVKESK. The CDR3: CASSQGGPGEQYF. The CDR3, as DNA: TGTGCCAGCAGCCAAGGGGGGCCGGGCGAGCAGTACTTC.

This chain links TRBV7-8 with TRBJ1-2, with 8 bases identical to TRBD1. With V trimmed by 1 base and J by 4 bases, 5 bases remained unmatched. The CDR3 length is 15 residues. Germline lookup yields CDR1 SGHVS and CDR2 FQNEAQ. The CDR3 sequence: CASSLVTGGAYGYTF. As DNA, the CDR3 is TGTGCCAGCAGCTTAGTTACAGGGGGAGCCTATGGCTACACCTTC.

This chain uses TRBV5-8 with TRBJ2-1; either TRBD1 or TRBD2 may fit D (5 bases each). The CDR3 is made up of 15 amino acids. The germline V and J ends were trimmed by 8 bases and 0 bases, with 15 bases remaining between them. The V gene's germline CDR1 is SGHTS and CDR2 YDEGEE. The CDR3 region is CASHSGLGSYNEQFF. Here the CDR3 DNA reads TGTGCCAGTCATTCGGGGCTGGGCTCCTACAATGAGCAGTTCTTC.

The chain couples TRBV6-2 or TRBV6-3 to TRBJ1-1; no clear D gene. This CDR3 is built from 14 residues. Germline CDR1 reads MNHEY; CDR2 reads SVGEGT. Trimming shortened V by 4 bases and J by 1 base, and 10 bases separated the two germline ends. The CDR3 region has the DNA TGTGCCAGCAGTTCATCTCGGACGAACACTGAAGCTTTCTTT. Amino acid sequence: CASSSSRTNTEAFF.

The J gene is TRBJ2-1, the V gene TRBV19, with D possibly being TRBD2 (5 bases). Trimming took off 1 base at V and 2 bases at J, with 9 bases between the two ends. CDR1 LNHDA and CDR2 SQIVND come from the germline V gene (reference sequence). The CDR3 has 15 amino acids. The CDR3 sequence: CASSIAGNTYNEQFF. CDR3 bases: TGTGCCAGTAGTATAGCGGGGAACACCTACAATGAGCAGTTCTTC.

J is TRBJ1-1 and V is TRBV7-8; no clear D. CDR1 and CDR2 (germline): SGHVS, FQNEAQ. The CDR3 has 12 residues. Trimming took 5 bases from V and 7 from J, leaving 11 bases between them. The CDR3 nucleotides read TGTGCCAGCAGCCCCTCGGGCTTTGAAGCTTTCTTT. It encodes CASSPSGFEAFF.

The chain couples TRBV10-1 to TRBJ2-3; D remains ambiguous. The germline V and J ends were trimmed by 3 bases and 0 bases, with 7 bases remaining between them. The CDR3 contains 14 residues. CDR1 and CDR2 from the germline V gene are WNHNN and SYGVQD (reference sequence). CDR3 protein: CASSEIASTDTQYF. In DNA form, the CDR3 reads TGCGCCAGCAGTGAAATTGCTAGCACAGATACGCAGTATTTT.

The J gene is TRBJ2-1, the V gene TRBV19; D is perhaps TRBD2 (7 bases). The germline V gene has CDR1 LNHDA and CDR2 SQIVND (reference sequence). V was pared by 3 bases and J by 8 bases, with 17 bases between. The CDR3 has 15 amino acids. DNA for the CDR3: TGTGCCAGTAGTATTGGTTTCCGGGGGGCCGATGAGCAGTTCTTC. Translating gives CASSIGFRGADEQFF.

The chain joins TRBV5-4 to TRBJ1-1, with TRBD1 as a possible D gene (5 bases). V was shortened by 5 bases and J by 0 bases, with 17 bases between the two germline ends. This CDR3 is built from 16 residues. Germline CDR1 is SGHNT and CDR2 is YYREEE (reference sequence). CDR3 sequence: CASRPETGRLNTEAFF. CDR3 bases: TGTGCCAGCAGACCGGAAACGGGACGGTTGAACACTGAAGCTTTCTTT.

The rearrangement joins TRBV9 to TRBJ2-7, with a weak D call TRBD1 (5 bases). This CDR3 has 15 amino acids. Trimming removed 2 bases from V and 2 bases from J, with 14 bases in between. Looked up from germline, CDR1 is SGDLS and CDR2 is YYNGEE. CDR3 protein: CASSVTPTEPYEQYF. In nucleotides, the CDR3 is TGTGCCAGCAGCGTGACCCCGACAGAGCCCTACGAGCAGTACTTC.

J is TRBJ2-1 and V is TRBV4-2; D gene ambiguous. The CDR3 covers 16 residues. The V end lost 0 bases, the J end lost 4 bases, and 13 bases lay between the germline ends. The germline gives CDR1 LGHNA, CDR2 YNFKEQ. The DNA for the CDR3 is TGTGCCAGCAGCCAAGACAGGCCCACACTGTACAATGAGCAGTTCTTC. It encodes CASSQDRPTLYNEQFF.

This chain connects TRBV5-1 to TRBJ2-5; 7 nucleotides line up with TRBD2. CDR1 is SGHRS, CDR2 YFSETQ, per germline. The CDR3 consists of 14 residues. The V segment lost 3 bases and the J segment 0 bases; nucleotides outside the gene matches: 2. As DNA, the CDR3 is TGCGCCAGCAGCTCGGGACTACACCAAGAGACCCAGTACTTC. It specifies CASSSGLHQETQYF.

V and J are TRBV13 and TRBJ1-1; tentative D call: TRBD1 (5 bases). Trimming removed 5 bases from V and 8 bases from J, with 12 bases in between. This CDR3 spans 12 amino acids. Looked up from germline, CDR1 is PRHDT and CDR2 is FYEKMQ (reference sequence). The CDR3 nucleotides are TGTGCCAGCAGCCCAGGGAGGGGAGAAGCTTTCTTT. It specifies CASSPGRGEAFF.

This clone was found once. The chain recombines TRBV5-5 with TRBJ1-3; D unresolved. Trimming shortened V by 0 bases and J by 2 bases, and 9 bases separated the two germline ends. The CDR3 is 15 amino acids. Germline V CDR1 and CDR2: SGHKS, YYEKEE (reference sequence). CDR3 in DNA: TGTGCCAGCAGCTTGGAGGGTAGGGCTGGAAACACCATATATTTT. It specifies CASSLEGRAGNTIYF.

This sequence joins TRBV5-4 and TRBJ1-1, with TRBD1 identical over 8 bases. V shed 4 bases, J shed 4 bases, and the junction held 6 bases outside the gene matches. Germline CDR1 and CDR2: SGHNT and YYREEE (reference sequence). This CDR3 has 14 residues. The CDR3 DNA is TGTGCCAGCAGCAACACAGGGGGGAGCACTGAAGCTTTCTTT. It codes for CASSNTGGSTEAFF.